This TCR beta chain came from a study of blood T cell repertoires in COVID-19. Looking at the study overall: The study drew acute and convalescent COVID-19 samples from the United States, Italy and Spain. T cells, B-cell-depleted T cells, or PBMCs supplied cDNA or gDNA.

As handled by the study authors: Amplification of reference gene primers was used by the study to estimate nucleated cell counts. Profiled with immunoSEQ multiplex PCR; TCRdb holds only in-frame clones, not every one. The DNA gave D and trimming, while V, J and clone size come from that table. The table has roughly 150,000 clones, about 85% seen once. The CDR3 totals 13 residues. Trimming took 3 bases from V and 11 from J; bases not matched to a gene: 5. The germline gives CDR1 SGHAT, CDR2 FQNNGV. Enrollment of patients from Seattle took place during active infection, with longitudinal follow-up. Source material: peripheral blood. The chain has TRBV11-2 and TRBJ2-1; 9 bases line up with TRBD2. This receptor was taken from an elderly woman with COVID-19, enrolled during active disease. The CDR3 loop is CASSLLAGIKQFF. CDR3 nucleotide sequence: TGTGCCAGCAGCTTGCTAGCGGGGATTAAGCAGTTCTTC.